The 27 T cell receptor beta chains presented below share a single source sample, sequenced in a study of patients and donors after allogeneic stem cell transplantation. TCRdb processed the RT-PCR reads anew with MiXCR; each CDR3 protein has one entry. The table shows about a million distinct CDR3 sequences, with approximately 18% occurring only once. The sample taken for sequencing was blood, either unsorted or a sorted T cell fraction (not recorded which). These TCRs come from a human donor who was either an allogeneic HSCT recipient or a stem cell or donor lymphocyte infusion donor (not recorded which). It is not recorded whose cells these are; they may come from a transplant donor.

This clonotype showed up just a few times. The chain joins TRBV24-1 to TRBJ1-4, with D maybe TRBD1 (6 bases). The CDR3 contains 15 residues. Trimming took 2 bases from V and 7 from J, leaving 13 bases between them. Germline CDR1 KGHDR, CDR2 SFDVKD. CDR3 region: CATSDSRQVSEKLFF. The CDR3 region has the DNA TGTGCCACCAGTGATTCACGACAGGTGTCTGAAAAACTGTTTTTT.

This sequence joins TRBV12-5 and TRBJ2-1; TRBD1 or TRBD2 may be the D gene (5 bases each). This CDR3 has 15 amino acids. The germline CDR1 and CDR2 sequences are LGHNT and FRNRAP. V lost 2 bases to trimming and J lost 5 bases, with 13 bases between them. CDR3 region: CASGLRDGTNNEQFF. CDR3 nucleotides: TGTGCTAGTGGTTTGAGGGACGGGACGAACAATGAGCAGTTCTTC.

This clonotype showed up just a few times. This chain connects TRBV4-3 to TRBJ1-1; the D gene is possibly TRBD1 (5 bases). V lost 0 bases to trimming and J lost 1 base, with 12 bases between them. The V gene's germline CDR1 is LGHNA and CDR2 YSLEER. The CDR3 contains 16 residues. The CDR3 nucleotides read TGCGCCAGCAGCCAAGATCGAAGGGGATCGAACACTGAAGCTTTCTTT. This codes for CASSQDRRGSNTEAFF.

This clonotype was observed a handful of times. The CDR3 DNA reads as TGTGCCAGCAGCGCCCCACAGGGTACTAATGAAAAACTGTTTTTT. It is translated as CASSAPQGTNEKLFF. The rearrangement links TRBV9 to TRBJ1-4; possibly TRBD1 for D (6 bases). V lost 3 bases, J lost 2 bases, and 11 bases lay in between. The CDR3 length is 15 residues. Germline V CDR1 and CDR2: SGDLS, YYNGEE.

This clonotype was seen at least ten times. This rearrangement joins TRBV5-1 to TRBJ2-1; D possibly corresponds to TRBD2 (6 bases). From germline, CDR1 is SGHRS and CDR2 YFSETQ. V dropped 4 bases and J dropped 7 bases, with 15 bases sitting between them. The CDR3 has 14 amino acids. The CDR3 loop is CASSHSTGGNEQFF. In DNA form, the CDR3 reads TGCGCCAGCAGCCATTCGACTGGGGGGAATGAGCAGTTCTTC.

The sample holds many counts of this clonotype. This chain links TRBV12-3 or TRBV12-4 with TRBJ1-2; 10 bases are a match to TRBD1. J gave up 8 bases and V 6 bases, and 6 bases lay outside the gene matches. The CDR3 covers 13 residues. CDR3 in amino acids: CASSFGQGEGYTF. The CDR3 bases are TGTGCCAGCAGCTTCGGACAGGGGGAGGGCTACACCTTC.

In its sample, this clonotype was seen a few times. The chain couples TRBV10-3 to TRBJ2-3; TRBD2 aligns across 11 bases. Germline values: CDR1 ENHRY, CDR2 SYGVKD. The length of the CDR3 is 19 residues. Trimming removed 0 bases from V and 2 bases from J; junction bases left unmatched: 10. CDR3 amino acids: CAISESLASGGSFTDTQYF. The CDR3, as DNA: TGTGCCATCAGTGAGTCTCTAGCTAGCGGGGGGTCCTTCACAGATACGCAGTATTTT.

This clonotype was picked up a small number of times. The V and J genes are TRBV7-8 and TRBJ2-3; D remains unclear. The CDR3 sequence is 14 residues long. Germline assignment: CDR1 SGHVS and CDR2 FQNEAQ. V was clipped by 4 bases and J by 8 bases, with 16 bases between them. CDR3 amino acids: CASSSSLERSTQYF. CDR3 coding DNA: TGTGCCAGCAGCTCCTCCCTTGAAAGGAGTACGCAGTATTTT.

The chain couples TRBV20-1 to TRBJ2-7, with D maybe TRBD1 (6 bases). The germline V gene has CDR1 DFQATT and CDR2 SNEGSKA (reference sequence). With 3 bases removed from V and 1 base from J, the gap between germline ends came to 13 bases. CDR3 length: 14 amino acids. The CDR3 is CSASLGHVSYEQYF. As DNA, the CDR3 is TGCAGTGCTAGCCTGGGACATGTTTCCTACGAGCAGTACTTC.

This chain joins TRBV20-1 and TRBJ2-2, with 8 bases fitting TRBD2. This CDR3 spans 12 amino acids. Looked up from germline, CDR1 is DFQATT and CDR2 is SNEGSKA (reference sequence). Unmatched junction bases numbered 4, after V lost 7 bases and J lost 6 bases. In DNA form, the CDR3 reads TGCAGTGTCCCTAGCGGGTCCGGGGAGCTGTTTTTT. Translation gives CSVPSGSGELFF.

This clonotype was seen more than once but under ten times. The chain has TRBV27 and TRBJ1-5; a possible D gene is TRBD1 (5 bases). CDR3 length: 15 amino acids. Germline V gene sequence: CDR1 MNHEY, CDR2 SMNVEV (reference sequence). V was cut by 0 bases and J by 6 bases, with 12 bases left in between. In DNA, the CDR3 is TGTGCCAGCAGTTTATCGGGGGGTATCGGTCAGCCCCAGCATTTT. This encodes CASSLSGGIGQPQHF.

This clonotype was recorded a few times. CDR3 protein: CASSPGLVVKTQYF. In DNA, the CDR3 is TGTGCCAGTAGTCCGGGACTAGTAGTCAAGACCCAGTACTTC. The J gene is TRBJ2-5, the V gene TRBV19; 8 bases fit TRBD2. The trim removed 5 bases at V and 6 bases at J, leaving 8 bases unmatched. CDR1 is LNHDA and CDR2 is SQIVND in the germline V gene (reference sequence). CDR3 length: 14 amino acids.

This clonotype has only a few counts. The chain has TRBV10-3 and TRBJ2-7; 7 bases match TRBD2. Trimming took 7 bases from V and 6 from J; bases not matched to a gene: 12. Germline CDR1 reads ENHRY; CDR2 reads SYGVKD. CDR3 length equals 14 residues. CDR3 nucleotide sequence: TGTGCCATCATGGGCCAGGCGGGGGTTAGCGAGCAGTACTTC. Encoded protein: CAIMGQAGVSEQYF.

V is TRBV11-2 and J is TRBJ2-3; 8 nucleotides agree with TRBD2. Germline CDR1 reads SGHAT; CDR2 reads FQNNGV. The CDR3 length is 18 residues. With V trimmed by 0 bases and J by 2 bases, 10 bases remained unmatched. This chain's CDR3 is CASSLEAPGGRTTDTQYF. The CDR3, as DNA: TGTGCCAGCAGCTTAGAGGCGCCGGGCGGGAGGACCACAGATACGCAGTATTTT.

The chain combines TRBV6-5 with TRBJ2-2; the match to TRBD2 covers 7 bases. Unmatched junction bases numbered 7, after V lost 1 base and J lost 2 bases. Germline loops: CDR1 MNHEY, CDR2 SVGAGI. The CDR3 extends over 17 amino acids. The CDR3 loop is CASSYFLLAGNTGELFF. The DNA of the CDR3 is TGTGCCAGCAGTTACTTCCTCTTAGCGGGTAACACCGGGGAGCTGTTTTTT.

The chain recombines TRBV9 with TRBJ2-2; 12 positions match TRBD2. V lost 1 base, J lost 4 bases, and 8 bases stayed unmatched. CDR3 length: 18 residues. Germline lookup yields CDR1 SGDLS and CDR2 YYNGEE. The CDR3 region has the DNA TGTGCCAGCAGCGTACTAGCGGGGGGGCAACTGATCACCGGGGAGCTGTTTTTT. The encoded protein is CASSVLAGGQLITGELFF.

The chain couples TRBV27 to TRBJ2-7, with a weak D call TRBD1 (6 bases). CDR3 size: 14 residues. The V gene lost 5 bases and the J gene lost 4 bases, with 15 bases spanning the gap. Germline lookup yields CDR1 MNHEY and CDR2 SMNVEV (reference sequence). The CDR3 DNA follows: TGTGCCAGCAGTCCTACAACCACAGGGTACGAGCAGTACTTC. Residues: CASSPTTTGYEQYF.

This chain joins TRBV12-3 or TRBV12-4 and TRBJ2-3; D is unresolved. CDR3 length equals 13 residues. Trimming left V 3 bases short and J 0 bases short, with 4 bases between. The CDR3: CASSLHSTDTQYF. In DNA, the CDR3 is TGTGCCAGCAGTTTGCACAGCACAGATACGCAGTATTTT.

The chain uses TRBV19 and TRBJ2-1; 8 nucleotides agree with TRBD1. Germline values: CDR1 LNHDA, CDR2 SQIVND (reference sequence). The CDR3 spans 16 residues. The junction had 8 bases not matched to a gene; V was cut back by 3 bases and J by 4 bases. This CDR3 reads CASSIGTGPQYNEQFF. DNA of the CDR3: TGTGCCAGTAGTATTGGGACAGGACCACAGTACAATGAGCAGTTCTTC. Combining the CDR3 with reference TRBV19 and TRBJ2-1 gives the whole variable domain DGGITQSPKYLFRKEGQNVTLSCEQNLNHDAMYWYRQDPGQGLRLIYYSQIVNDFQKGDIAEGYSVSREKKESFPLTVTSAQKNPTAFYLCASSIGTGPQYNEQFFGPGTRLTVL.

This clonotype was detected a few times. The chain links TRBV9 to TRBJ1-6; unclear D gene. The V gene lost 2 bases and the J gene lost 7 bases, with 10 bases spanning the gap. The V gene's germline CDR1 is SGDLS and CDR2 YYNGEE. The CDR3 loop spans 14 amino acids. CDR3 sequence reads: CASSVWGSNSPLHF. Written as DNA, the CDR3 is TGTGCCAGCAGCGTTTGGGGATCGAATTCACCCCTCCACTTT.

V usage is TRBV19 and J usage is TRBJ2-2; D ambiguous. V was cut by 8 bases and J by 3 bases, with 7 bases left in between. CDR1 LNHDA and CDR2 SQIVND come from the germline V gene (reference sequence). The CDR3 spans 12 residues. The CDR3 protein is CASDRDTGELFF. The CDR3 DNA is TGTGCCAGTGATAGGGACACCGGGGAGCTGTTTTTT.

This clonotype appeared a few times. V gene TRBV15 combines with J gene TRBJ2-1, with 7 bases aligning to TRBD2. This CDR3 has 14 amino acids. Germline V gives CDR1 LNHNV, CDR2 YYDKDF (reference sequence). J was trimmed by 10 bases and V by 3 bases; bases with no gene match: 9. The CDR3 DNA reads as TGTGCCACCAGCAGGGGTTGGGACTATCCCGAGCAGTTCTTC. It is translated as CATSRGWDYPEQFF.

This clonotype was detected once. The rearrangement uses TRBV18 and TRBJ1-2; D ambiguous. The CDR3 is 15 residues long. Per germline, CDR1 KGHSH and CDR2 LQKENI. With 2 bases removed from V and 1 base from J, the gap between germline ends came to 11 bases. The CDR3 DNA reads TGTGCCAGCTCACCAGGCCGCGGCATTAACTATGGCTACACCTTC. Amino acid sequence: CASSPGRGINYGYTF.

The CDR3 DNA sequence: TGTGCCAGCAGTTTACAAGTACGGAATCAGCCCCAGCATTTT. This codes for CASSLQVRNQPQHF. The V gene is TRBV12-3 or TRBV12-4, the J gene TRBJ1-5, with D hard to call. V gave up 2 bases and J gave up 4 bases, with 9 bases separating them. The CDR3 has 14 residues.

This clonotype was seen at least ten times. The V gene is TRBV12-3 or TRBV12-4, the J gene TRBJ1-2, with a tentative D call TRBD1 (5 bases). Trimming shortened V by 4 bases and J by 0 bases, and 9 bases separated the two germline ends. The CDR3 contains 14 residues. This CDR3 is CASSSDSPNYGYTF. As DNA, the CDR3 is TGTGCCAGCAGTTCAGACAGTCCTAACTATGGCTACACCTTC.

This clonotype occurred a few times. The CDR3 DNA follows: TGTGCCAGCTCTAATGAGCAGTTCTTC. Protein: CASSNEQFF. V and J are TRBV7-9 and TRBJ2-1; D remains ambiguous. V was cut by 8 bases and J by 7 bases, with 3 bases left in between. The CDR3 runs 9 residues. Germline V gene sequence: CDR1 SEHNR, CDR2 FQNEAQ (reference sequence).

This clonotype showed up just a few times. This chain uses TRBV5-1 with TRBJ2-1; 7 bases map to TRBD2. Germline lookup yields CDR1 SGHRS and CDR2 YFSETQ. There are 15 residues in the CDR3. The trim removed 4 bases at V and 3 bases at J, leaving 7 bases unmatched. CDR3 nucleotides: TGCGCCAGCAGCCGCAGGGAGGGGATCTACAATGAGCAGTTCTTC. The encoded protein is CASSRREGIYNEQFF.